The 15 T cell receptor beta chains reported below all come from one sample, sequenced in a study of T cell changes during pregnancy in multiple sclerosis. Repertoires were generated with immunoSEQ multiplex PCR, while TCRdb's copy carries only in-frame clones and drops some. The sample holds tens of thousands of clones, less than 95% seen once. The specimen was peripheral blood, collected in the third trimester of pregnancy. These receptors came from a female donor with multiple sclerosis, enrolled in a pregnancy study.

The CDR3 DNA reads as TGTGCCAGCAGTTACTCGGCCACCCGCACAGATACGCAGTATTTT. It codes for CASSYSATRTDTQYF. The chain employs TRBV6-5 and TRBJ2-3; unclear D gene. This CDR3 spans 15 amino acids. In germline, CDR1 is MNHEY, CDR2 SVGAGI. V was cut by 0 bases and J by 1 base, with 8 bases left in between.

The chain employs TRBV19 and TRBJ2-5; weak D call: TRBD1 (6 bases). This CDR3 contains 14 residues. The V and J ends lost 3 bases and 2 bases respectively, with 10 bases between them. Germline V gene data show CDR1 as LNHDA and CDR2 as SQIVND (reference sequence). CDR3 DNA: TGTGCCAGTAGTATGTCCGGACAGCAAGAGACCCAGTACTTC. It translates to CASSMSGQQETQYF.

The rearrangement links TRBV5-5 to TRBJ1-2, with D maybe TRBD1 (6 bases). V was trimmed by 0 bases and J by 7 bases, leaving 22 bases between them. The CDR3 length is 17 residues. Germline V CDR1 and CDR2: SGHKS, YYEKEE (reference sequence). CDR3 amino acids: CASSLAVVITGKSGYTF. The CDR3 region has the DNA TGTGCCAGCAGCTTGGCAGTGGTTATAACAGGGAAGTCTGGCTACACCTTC.

The genes are TRBV7-2 and TRBJ1-5; tentative D call: TRBD1 (5 bases). The germline V and J ends were trimmed by 1 base and 5 bases, with 12 bases remaining between them. The CDR3 consists of 15 residues. Germline-derived CDR1 and CDR2 are SGHTA and FQGNSA. Here the CDR3 reads CASSLDFGGYQPQHF. The DNA for the CDR3 is TGTGCCAGCAGCTTAGATTTTGGGGGGTATCAGCCCCAGCATTTT.

This clone occurred a few times. The sample holds other DNA sequences that translate to the same CDR3. The V and J genes are TRBV18 and TRBJ1-2; D might be TRBD1 (5 bases). CDR3 length: 13 residues. The ends were cut back, 0 bases at V and 3 bases at J, with 5 bases in the middle. The V gene's germline CDR1 is KGHSH and CDR2 LQKENI. The CDR3 nucleotides read TGTGCCAGCTCACCACCAGGGGACTATGGCTACACCTTC. Its translation: CASSPPGDYGYTF. The full variable domain, rest sourced from reference TRBV18 and TRBJ1-2, is NAGVMQNPRHLVRRRGQEARLRCSPMKGHSHVYWYRQLPEEGLKFMVYLQKENIIDESGMPKERFSAEFPKEGPSILRIQQVVRGDSAAYFCASSPPGDYGYTFGSGTRLTVV.

The chain links TRBV9 to TRBJ1-4; D call uncertain. The CDR3 is 16 residues long. V lost 4 bases and J 1 base, leaving 14 bases between the germline ends. Germline V gene sequence: CDR1 SGDLS, CDR2 YYNGEE. In DNA, the CDR3 is TGTGCCAGCAGCCCCCGGACTCCTTTAACTAATGAAAAACTGTTTTTT. The encoded protein is CASSPRTPLTNEKLFF.

Turning to this clone: Germline is not matched at one junction end, which may reflect a read error. The chain employs TRBV18 and TRBJ2-7; D gene ambiguous. CDR1 KGHSH and CDR2 LQKENI come from the germline V gene. CDR3 length: 14 residues. The CDR3 coding sequence is TGTGCCAGCTCACCACCGTCCGGCTACTACGAGCAGTACTTT. Translated: CASSPPSGYYEQYF.

The chain uses TRBV19 and TRBJ1-6; TRBD1 is a possible D gene (5 bases). The V gene's germline CDR1 is LNHDA and CDR2 SQIVND (reference sequence). Trimming took 6 bases from V and 6 from J, leaving 12 bases between them. The CDR3 is 14 residues long. The CDR3 protein is CASRWGVGNSPLHF. Written as DNA, the CDR3 is TGTGCCAGTAGGTGGGGCGTGGGTAATTCACCCCTCCACTTT.

This chain links TRBV12-5 with TRBJ1-1, with 7 nucleotides matching TRBD1. CDR3 length: 14 amino acids. The junction had 8 bases not matched to a gene; V was cut back by 1 base and J by 9 bases. Germline lookup yields CDR1 LGHNT and CDR2 FRNRAP. The DNA for the CDR3 is TGTGCTAGTGGTTTGGGGGACAGTAAGGCTAAAGCTTTCTTT. Protein: CASGLGDSKAKAFF.

The chain links TRBV5-4 to TRBJ2-3; 12 bases map to TRBD2. The CDR3 covers 16 residues. V lost 6 bases to trimming and J lost 2 bases; unmatched junction nucleotides: 7. Germline V gene sequence: CDR1 SGHNT, CDR2 YYREEE (reference sequence). In DNA form, the CDR3 reads TGTGCCAGCACAGAACTAGCGGGAGGTATCACAGATACGCAGTATTTT. This codes for CASTELAGGITDTQYF.

This chain connects TRBV7-9 to TRBJ1-6; 9 bases are a match to TRBD1. After removal of 1 base from V and 10 bases from J, the junction contained 5 bases not matched to a gene. In germline, CDR1 is SEHNR, CDR2 FQNEAQ (reference sequence). CDR3 size: 15 residues. The chain's CDR3 is CASSLGDRARSPLHF. CDR3 coding DNA: TGTGCCAGCAGCTTAGGGGACAGGGCACGGTCACCCCTCCACTTT.

This clone was seen only once. The J gene is TRBJ1-2, the V gene TRBV4-3, with D tentatively TRBD1 (5 bases). CDR3 length: 15 amino acids. The germline V and J ends were trimmed by 0 bases and 5 bases, with 13 bases remaining between them. The V gene's germline CDR1 is LGHNA and CDR2 YSLEER. The CDR3 DNA follows: TGCGCCAGCAGCCAAGAACACGGGGGGGGGTATGGCTACACCTTC. Amino acid sequence: CASSQEHGGGYGYTF.

The chain uses TRBV7-6 and TRBJ2-7; 9 bases align to TRBD1. Germline V gives CDR1 SGHVS, CDR2 FNYEAQ. V was pared by 2 bases and J by 5 bases, with 7 bases of the junction left unmatched. CDR3 length equals 15 residues. The CDR3 bases are TGTGCCAGCAGCTTATCCGGACAGGGGATGAACGAGCAGTACTTC. This encodes CASSLSGQGMNEQYF. Based on the CDR3 plus reference TRBV7-6 and TRBJ2-7, the full variable domain is GAGVSQSPRYKVTKRGQDVALRCDPISGHVSLYWYRQALGQGPEFLTYFNYEAQQDKSGLPNDRFSAERPEGSISTLTIQRTEQRDSAMYRCASSLSGQGMNEQYFGPGTRLTVT.

The rearrangement uses TRBV30 and TRBJ2-7, with TRBD1 matching over 7 bases. From germline, CDR1 is GTSNPN and CDR2 SVGIG (reference sequence). After removal of 3 bases from V and 2 bases from J, the junction contained 4 bases not matched to a gene. The CDR3 has 13 amino acids. CDR3 coding DNA: TGTGCCTGGAGCGACAGGGTAGCCTACGAGCAGTACTTC. Its protein product is CAWSDRVAYEQYF.

The chain combines TRBV27 with TRBJ1-4; 7 nucleotides agree with TRBD1. This CDR3 region has 17 residues. Trimming took 1 base from V and 8 from J; bases not matched to a gene: 13. Germline V gene sequence: CDR1 MNHEY, CDR2 SMNVEV (reference sequence). The CDR3 DNA sequence: TGTGCCAGCAGTTTATACCCTCCGGACAGGATCGGAGAAAAACTGTTTTTT. It codes for CASSLYPPDRIGEKLFF.